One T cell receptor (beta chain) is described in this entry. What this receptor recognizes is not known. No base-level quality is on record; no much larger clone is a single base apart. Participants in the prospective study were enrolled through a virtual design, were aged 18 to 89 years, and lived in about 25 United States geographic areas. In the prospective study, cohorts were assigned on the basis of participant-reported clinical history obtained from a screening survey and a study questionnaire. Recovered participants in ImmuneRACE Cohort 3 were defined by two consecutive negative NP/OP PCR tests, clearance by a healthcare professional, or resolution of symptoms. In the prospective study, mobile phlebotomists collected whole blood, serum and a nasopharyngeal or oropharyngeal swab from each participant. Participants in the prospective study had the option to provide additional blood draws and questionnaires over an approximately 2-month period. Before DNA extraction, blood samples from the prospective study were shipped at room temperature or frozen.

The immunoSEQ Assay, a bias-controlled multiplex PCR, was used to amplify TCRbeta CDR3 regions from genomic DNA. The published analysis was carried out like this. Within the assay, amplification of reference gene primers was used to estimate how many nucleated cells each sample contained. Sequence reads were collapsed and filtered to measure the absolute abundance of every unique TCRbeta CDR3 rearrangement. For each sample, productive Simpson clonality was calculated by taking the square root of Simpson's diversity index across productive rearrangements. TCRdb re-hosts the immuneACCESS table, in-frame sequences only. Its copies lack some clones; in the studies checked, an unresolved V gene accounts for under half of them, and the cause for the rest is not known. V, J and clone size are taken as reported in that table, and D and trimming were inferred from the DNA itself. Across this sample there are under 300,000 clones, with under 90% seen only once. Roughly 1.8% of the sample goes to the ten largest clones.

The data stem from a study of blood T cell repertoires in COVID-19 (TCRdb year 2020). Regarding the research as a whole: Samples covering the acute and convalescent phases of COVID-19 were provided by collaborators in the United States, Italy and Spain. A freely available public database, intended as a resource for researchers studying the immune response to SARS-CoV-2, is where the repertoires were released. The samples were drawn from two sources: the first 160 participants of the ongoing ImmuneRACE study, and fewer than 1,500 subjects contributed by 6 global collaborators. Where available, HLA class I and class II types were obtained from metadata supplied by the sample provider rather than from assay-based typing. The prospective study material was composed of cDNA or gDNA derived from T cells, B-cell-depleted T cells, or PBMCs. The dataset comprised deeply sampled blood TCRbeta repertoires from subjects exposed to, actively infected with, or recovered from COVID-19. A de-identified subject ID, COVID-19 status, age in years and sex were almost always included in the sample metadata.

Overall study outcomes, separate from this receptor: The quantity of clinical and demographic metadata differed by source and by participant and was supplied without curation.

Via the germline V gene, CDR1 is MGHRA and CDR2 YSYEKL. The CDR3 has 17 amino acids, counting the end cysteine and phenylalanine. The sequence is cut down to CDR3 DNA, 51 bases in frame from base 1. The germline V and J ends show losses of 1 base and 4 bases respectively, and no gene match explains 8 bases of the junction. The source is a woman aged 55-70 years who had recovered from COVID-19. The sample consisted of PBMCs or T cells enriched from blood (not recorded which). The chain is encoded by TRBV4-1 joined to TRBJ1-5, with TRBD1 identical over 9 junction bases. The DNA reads TGCGCCAGCAGCCAAGTGCTGAGGACAGGGGCTAATCAGCCCCAGCATTTT. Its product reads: CASSQVLRTGANQPQHF.